Below, 9 T cell receptor beta chains from the same sample are listed, as sequenced in a study of blood T cell repertoires in COVID-19. Sequencing used immunoSEQ multiplex PCR; TCRdb keeps in-frame clones, though not all of them. The table includes 100,000 to 150,000 clones, roughly 80% detected once. Sequencing input: peripheral blood. The receptors here all came from a man older than 75 with COVID-19, enrolled during active disease.

This rearrangement joins TRBV19 to TRBJ2-1, with TRBD2 matching over 13 bases. Germline assignment: CDR1 LNHDA and CDR2 SQIVND (reference sequence). The CDR3 length is 16 residues. The V and J ends lost 5 bases and 7 bases, in that order; junction bases with no gene match: 8. The CDR3 nucleotides are TGTGCCAGTAGTTCTTCCGGGACTAGCGGGGTGAATGAGCAGTTCTTC. Translation: CASSSSGTSGVNEQFF. Supplemented by reference TRBV19 and TRBJ2-1, the full variable domain reads DGGITQSPKYLFRKEGQNVTLSCEQNLNHDAMYWYRQDPGQGLRLIYYSQIVNDFQKGDIAEGYSVSREKKESFPLTVTSAQKNPTAFYLCASSSSGTSGVNEQFFGPGTRLTVL.

This clone was picked up a small number of times. V and J are TRBV10-3 and TRBJ1-2, with 7 bases identical to TRBD1. Germline values: CDR1 ENHRY, CDR2 SYGVKD. The CDR3 has 13 amino acids. After removal of 10 bases from V and 3 bases from J, the junction contained 8 bases not matched to a gene. Here the CDR3 reads CATADREDYGYTF. The CDR3, as DNA: TGTGCCACCGCCGACAGGGAAGACTATGGCTACACCTTC.

V and J are TRBV28 and TRBJ2-1, with D maybe TRBD1 (6 bases). The CDR3 has 13 residues. V was cut by 1 base and J by 10 bases, with 11 bases left in between. Germline V gene data show CDR1 as MDHEN and CDR2 as SYDVKM. The CDR3 DNA is TGTGCCAGCAGTTTATTGGGGGCGCGGGAGCAGTTCTTC. Translation: CASSLLGAREQFF.

This clone came up a few times. V gene TRBV27 combines with J gene TRBJ2-1, with 9 bases identical to TRBD2. The CDR3 loop spans 16 amino acids. V trimming: 1 base; J trimming: 9 bases; junction bases outside the gene matches: 10. Germline loops: CDR1 MNHEY, CDR2 SMNVEV (reference sequence). CDR3 sequence reads: CASSLFFFSGSGEQFF. The CDR3 DNA sequence: TGTGCCAGCAGTTTATTTTTTTTTAGCGGGAGTGGTGAGCAGTTCTTC.

The V call is TRBV20-1, the J call TRBJ2-7, with D possibly being TRBD2 (6 bases). The germline gives CDR1 DFQATT, CDR2 SNEGSKA (reference sequence). V gave up 3 bases and J gave up 1 base, with 16 bases separating them. The CDR3 is made up of 15 amino acids. The CDR3 region has the DNA TGCAGTGCTAGTCTTCGGGGGTACGGGTCCTACGAGCAGTACTTC. Protein product: CSASLRGYGSYEQYF.

The sample holds one count of this clone. This rearrangement joins TRBV4-3 to TRBJ2-6; a weak D match, TRBD1 (7 bases). CDR1 LGHNA and CDR2 YSLEER come from the germline V gene. The V gene lost 3 bases and the J gene lost 2 bases, with 8 bases spanning the gap. This CDR3 has 15 amino acids. The CDR3 spells CASSHRGAGANVLTF. The CDR3 DNA is TGCGCCAGCAGCCACAGGGGGGCTGGGGCCAACGTCCTGACTTTC.

V is TRBV27 and J is TRBJ2-7, with TRBD1 as a possible D gene (6 bases). Germline-derived CDR1 and CDR2 are MNHEY and SMNVEV (reference sequence). Trimming cost V 8 bases and J 5 bases, with 19 bases left between them. CDR3 size: 14 residues. The CDR3 region has the DNA TGTGCCAGCGCCTCCTTCCCACAGGGCAACGAGCAGTACTTC. Protein sequence: CASASFPQGNEQYF.

This chain links TRBV7-8 with TRBJ1-2, with TRBD1 matching 9 bases. The CDR3 totals 14 residues. Trimming cost V 1 base and J 7 bases; bases outside gene matches: 4. CDR1 and CDR2 (germline): SGHVS, FQNEAQ. CDR3 coding DNA: TGTGCCAGCAGCTTAGGGACAGGGGTTCGTGGCTACACCTTC. Translating it yields CASSLGTGVRGYTF.

The genes are TRBV28 and TRBJ1-5; TRBD1 matches 9 bases. CDR1 and CDR2 from the germline V gene are MDHEN and SYDVKM. This CDR3 spans 17 amino acids. V was clipped by 5 bases and J by 3 bases; unmatched bases: 11. In DNA, the CDR3 is TGTGCCAGCAGTCCCCTCCGGACAGGGGATTTCAATCAGCCCCAGCATTTT. This gives the protein CASSPLRTGDFNQPQHF.